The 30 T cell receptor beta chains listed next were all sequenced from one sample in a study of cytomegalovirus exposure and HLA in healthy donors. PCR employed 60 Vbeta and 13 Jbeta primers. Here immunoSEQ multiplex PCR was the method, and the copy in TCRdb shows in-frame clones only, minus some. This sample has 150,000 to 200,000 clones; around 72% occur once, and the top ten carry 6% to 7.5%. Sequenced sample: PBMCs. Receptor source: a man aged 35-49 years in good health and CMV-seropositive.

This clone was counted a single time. This CDR3 reads CSDPGEQFF. The CDR3 nucleotides read TGCAGTGACCCCGGTGAGCAGTTCTTC. The V gene is TRBV20-1, the J gene TRBJ2-1; D gene uncertain. Trimming cost V 7 bases and J 9 bases, with 7 bases left between them. Looked up from germline, CDR1 is DFQATT and CDR2 is SNEGSKA (reference sequence). CDR3 size: 9 residues.

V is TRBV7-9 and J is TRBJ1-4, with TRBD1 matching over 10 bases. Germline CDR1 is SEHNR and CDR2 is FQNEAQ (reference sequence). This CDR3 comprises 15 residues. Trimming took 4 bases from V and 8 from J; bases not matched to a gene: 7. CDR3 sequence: CASSSGQDRGEKLFF. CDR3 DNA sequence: TGTGCCAGCAGCTCCGGACAGGACAGGGGGGAAAAACTGTTTTTT.

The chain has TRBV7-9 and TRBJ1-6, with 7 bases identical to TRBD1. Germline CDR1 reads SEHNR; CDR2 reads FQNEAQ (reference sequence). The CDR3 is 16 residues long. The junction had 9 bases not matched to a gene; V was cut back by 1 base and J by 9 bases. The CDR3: CASSLVVGAGGSPLHF. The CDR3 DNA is TGTGCCAGCAGCTTAGTCGTAGGGGCAGGGGGTTCACCCCTCCACTTT.

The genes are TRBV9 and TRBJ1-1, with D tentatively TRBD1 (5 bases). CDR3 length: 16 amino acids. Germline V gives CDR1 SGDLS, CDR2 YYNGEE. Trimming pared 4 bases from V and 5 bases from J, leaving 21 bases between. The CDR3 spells CASSPRGPMEGTEAFF. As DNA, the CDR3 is TGTGCCAGCAGCCCTAGGGGACCCATGGAGGGAACTGAAGCTTTCTTT.

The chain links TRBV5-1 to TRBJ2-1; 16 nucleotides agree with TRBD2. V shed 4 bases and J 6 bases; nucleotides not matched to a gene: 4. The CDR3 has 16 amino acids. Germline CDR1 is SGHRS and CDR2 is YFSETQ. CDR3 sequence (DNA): TGCGCCAGCAGCCCCGGGACTAGCGGGGGGGGCAATGAGCAGTTCTTC. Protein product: CASSPGTSGGGNEQFF.

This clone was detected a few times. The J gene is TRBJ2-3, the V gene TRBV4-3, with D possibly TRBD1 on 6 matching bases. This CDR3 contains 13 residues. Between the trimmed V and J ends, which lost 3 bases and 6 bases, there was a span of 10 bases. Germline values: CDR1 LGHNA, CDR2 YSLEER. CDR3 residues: CASSHLRGDTQYF. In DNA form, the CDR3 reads TGCGCCAGCAGCCACCTCAGGGGTGATACGCAGTATTTT.

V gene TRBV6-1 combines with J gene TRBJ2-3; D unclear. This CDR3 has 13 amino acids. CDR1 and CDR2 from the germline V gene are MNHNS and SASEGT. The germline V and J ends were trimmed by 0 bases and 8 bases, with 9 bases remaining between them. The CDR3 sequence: CASSEAPRLTQYF. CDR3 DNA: TGTGCCAGCAGTGAAGCCCCTAGGCTTACGCAGTATTTT.

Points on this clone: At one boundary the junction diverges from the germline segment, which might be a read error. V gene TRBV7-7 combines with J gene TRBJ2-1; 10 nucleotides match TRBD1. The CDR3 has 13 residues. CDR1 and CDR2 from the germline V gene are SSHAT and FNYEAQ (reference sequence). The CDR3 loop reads CASSQDRGREQFF. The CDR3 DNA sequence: TGTGCTAGCAGCCAAGACAGGGGGCGTGAGCAGTTCTTC.

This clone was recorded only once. The CDR3: CASTLVPGQGNEKLFF. The CDR3 DNA reads as TGCGCCAGCACCCTAGTACCGGGACAGGGAAATGAAAAACTGTTTTTT. V and J are TRBV5-1 and TRBJ1-4; 9 nucleotides agree with TRBD1. From germline, CDR1 is SGHRS and CDR2 YFSETQ. The CDR3 is 16 amino acids. V was pared by 6 bases and J by 5 bases, with 11 bases of the junction left unmatched.

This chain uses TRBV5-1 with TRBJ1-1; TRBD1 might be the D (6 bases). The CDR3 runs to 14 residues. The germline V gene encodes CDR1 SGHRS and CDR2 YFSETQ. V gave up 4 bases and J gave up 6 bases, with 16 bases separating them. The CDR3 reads CASSQGHKGAEAFF. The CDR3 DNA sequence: TGCGCCAGCAGCCAGGGACATAAGGGGGCTGAAGCTTTCTTT.

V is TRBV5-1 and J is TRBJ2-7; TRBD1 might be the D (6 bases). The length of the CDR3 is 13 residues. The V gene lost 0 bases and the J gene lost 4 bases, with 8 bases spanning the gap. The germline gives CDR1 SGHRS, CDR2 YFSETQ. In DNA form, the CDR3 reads TGCGCCAGCAGCTTGGGACAGGAGTACGAGCAGTACTTC. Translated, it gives CASSLGQEYEQYF.

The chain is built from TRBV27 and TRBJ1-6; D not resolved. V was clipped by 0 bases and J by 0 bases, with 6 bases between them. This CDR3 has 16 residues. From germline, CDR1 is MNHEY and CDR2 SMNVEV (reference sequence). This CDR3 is CASSLSRSSYNSPLHF. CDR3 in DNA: TGTGCCAGCAGTTTATCCAGATCCTCCTATAATTCACCCCTCCACTTT.

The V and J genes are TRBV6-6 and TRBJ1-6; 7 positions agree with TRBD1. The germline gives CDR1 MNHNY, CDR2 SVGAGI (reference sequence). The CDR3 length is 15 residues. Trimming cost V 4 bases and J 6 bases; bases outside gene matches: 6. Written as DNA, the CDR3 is TGTGCCAGCAGTTCCCTGGGACAGATTAATTCACCCCTCCACTTT. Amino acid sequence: CASSSLGQINSPLHF.

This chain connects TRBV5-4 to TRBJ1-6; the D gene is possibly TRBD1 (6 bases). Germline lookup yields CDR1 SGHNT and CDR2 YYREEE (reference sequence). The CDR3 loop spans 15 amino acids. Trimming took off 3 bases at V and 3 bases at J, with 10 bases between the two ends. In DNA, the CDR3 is TGTGCCAGCAGCTGGGAGGGGGACTATAATTCACCCCTCCACTTT. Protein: CASSWEGDYNSPLHF.

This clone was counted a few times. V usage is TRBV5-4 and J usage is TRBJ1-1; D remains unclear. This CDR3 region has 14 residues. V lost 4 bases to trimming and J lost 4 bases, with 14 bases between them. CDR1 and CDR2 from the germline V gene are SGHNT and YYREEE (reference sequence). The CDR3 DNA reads TGTGCCAGCAGCAACATTAATCGGGGCACTGAAGCTTTCTTT. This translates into CASSNINRGTEAFF.

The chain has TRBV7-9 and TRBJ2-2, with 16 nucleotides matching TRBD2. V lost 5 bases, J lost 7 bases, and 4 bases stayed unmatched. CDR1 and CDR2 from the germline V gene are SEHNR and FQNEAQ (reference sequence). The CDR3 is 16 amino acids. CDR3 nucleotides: TGTGCCAGCAGCGGGACTAGCGGGGGGGCAAGCGGGGAGCTGTTTTTT. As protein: CASSGTSGGASGELFF.

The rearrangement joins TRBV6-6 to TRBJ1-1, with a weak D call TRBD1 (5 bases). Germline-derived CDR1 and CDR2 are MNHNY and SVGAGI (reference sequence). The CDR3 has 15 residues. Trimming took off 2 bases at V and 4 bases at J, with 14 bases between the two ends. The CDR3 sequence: CASSYRQTVGTEAFF. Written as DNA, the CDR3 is TGTGCCAGCAGTTACCGACAGACTGTGGGCACTGAAGCTTTCTTT.

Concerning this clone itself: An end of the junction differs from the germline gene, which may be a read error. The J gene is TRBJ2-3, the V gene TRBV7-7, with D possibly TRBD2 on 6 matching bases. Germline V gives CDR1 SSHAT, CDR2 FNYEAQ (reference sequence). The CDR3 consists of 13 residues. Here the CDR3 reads CASSPGGRDTQYF. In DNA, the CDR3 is TGTGCTAGCAGCCCCGGGGGTAGAGATACGCAGTATTTT.

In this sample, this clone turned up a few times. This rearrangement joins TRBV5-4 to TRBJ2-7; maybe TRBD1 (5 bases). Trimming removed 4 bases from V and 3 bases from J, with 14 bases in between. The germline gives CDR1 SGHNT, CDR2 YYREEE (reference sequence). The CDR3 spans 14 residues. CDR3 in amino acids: CASSLGQGIYEQYF. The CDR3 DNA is TGTGCCAGCAGCCTCGGGCAGGGAATCTACGAGCAGTACTTC. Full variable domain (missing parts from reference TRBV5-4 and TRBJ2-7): ETGVTQSPTHLIKTRGQQVTLRCSSQSGHNTVSWYQQALGQGPQFIFQYYREEENGRGNFPPRFSGLQFPNYSSELNVNALELDDSALYLCASSLGQGIYEQYFGPGTRLTVT.

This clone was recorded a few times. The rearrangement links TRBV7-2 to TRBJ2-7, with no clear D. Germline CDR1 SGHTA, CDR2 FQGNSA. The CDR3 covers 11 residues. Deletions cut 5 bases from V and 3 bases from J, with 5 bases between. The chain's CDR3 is CASSLYYEQYF. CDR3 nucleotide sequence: TGTGCCAGCAGCCTGTACTACGAGCAGTACTTC.

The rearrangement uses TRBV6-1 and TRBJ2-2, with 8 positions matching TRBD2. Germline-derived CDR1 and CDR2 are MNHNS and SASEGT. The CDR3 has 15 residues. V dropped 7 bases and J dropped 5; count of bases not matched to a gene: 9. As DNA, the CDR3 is TGTGCCAGCACTATCGGGGGGGCAGGAACCGGGGAGCTGTTTTTT. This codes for CASTIGGAGTGELFF.

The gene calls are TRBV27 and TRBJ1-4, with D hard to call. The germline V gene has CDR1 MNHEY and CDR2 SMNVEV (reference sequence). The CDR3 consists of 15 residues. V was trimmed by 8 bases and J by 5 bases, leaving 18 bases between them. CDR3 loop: CASRGGPDMNEKLFF. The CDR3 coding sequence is TGTGCCAGCCGGGGAGGGCCCGATATGAATGAAAAACTGTTTTTT. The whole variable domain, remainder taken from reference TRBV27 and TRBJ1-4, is EAQVTQNPRYLITVTGKKLTVTCSQNMNHEYMSWYRQDPGLGLRQIYYSMNVEVTDKGDVPEGYKVSRKEKRNFPLILESPSPNQTSLYFCASRGGPDMNEKLFFGSGTQLSVL.

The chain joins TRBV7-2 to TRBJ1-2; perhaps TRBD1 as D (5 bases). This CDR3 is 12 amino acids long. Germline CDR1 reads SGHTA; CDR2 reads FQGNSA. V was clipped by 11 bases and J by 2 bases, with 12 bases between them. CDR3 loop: CAEETANYGYTF. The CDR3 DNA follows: TGTGCCGAAGAGACAGCCAACTATGGCTACACCTTC. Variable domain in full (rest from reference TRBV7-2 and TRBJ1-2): GAGVSQSPSNKVTEKGKDVELRCDPISGHTALYWYRQSLGQGLEFLIYFQGNSAPDKSGLPSDRFSAERTGGSVSTLTIQRTQQEDSAVYLCAEETANYGYTFGSGTRLTVV.

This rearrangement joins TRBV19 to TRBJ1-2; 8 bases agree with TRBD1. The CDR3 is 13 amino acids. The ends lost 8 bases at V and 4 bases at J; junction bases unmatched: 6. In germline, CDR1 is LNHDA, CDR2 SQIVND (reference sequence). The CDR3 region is CASSDRVFYGYTF. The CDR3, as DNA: TGTGCCAGTTCGGACAGGGTTTTCTATGGCTACACCTTC. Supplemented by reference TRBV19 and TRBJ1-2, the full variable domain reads DGGITQSPKYLFRKEGQNVTLSCEQNLNHDAMYWYRQDPGQGLRLIYYSQIVNDFQKGDIAEGYSVSREKKESFPLTVTSAQKNPTAFYLCASSDRVFYGYTFGSGTRLTVV.

CDR3: CASSILGTGAEKLFF. DNA of the CDR3: TGTGCCAGTAGTATTCTCGGGACAGGGGCTGAAAAACTGTTTTTT. The rearrangement joins TRBV19 to TRBJ1-4, with 10 bases aligning to TRBD1. V shed 3 bases and J 7 bases; nucleotides not matched to a gene: 5. Germline-derived CDR1 and CDR2 are LNHDA and SQIVND (reference sequence). The CDR3 runs 15 residues. Filled out from reference TRBV19 and TRBJ1-4, the complete variable domain reads DGGITQSPKYLFRKEGQNVTLSCEQNLNHDAMYWYRQDPGQGLRLIYYSQIVNDFQKGDIAEGYSVSREKKESFPLTVTSAQKNPTAFYLCASSILGTGAEKLFFGSGTQLSVL.

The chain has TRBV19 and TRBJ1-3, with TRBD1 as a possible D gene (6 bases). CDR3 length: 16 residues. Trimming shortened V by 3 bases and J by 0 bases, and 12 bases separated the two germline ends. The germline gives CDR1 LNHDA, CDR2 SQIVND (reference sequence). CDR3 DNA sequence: TGTGCCAGTAGTATCGTCGCAGGGGCCTCTGGAAACACCATATATTTT. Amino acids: CASSIVAGASGNTIYF.

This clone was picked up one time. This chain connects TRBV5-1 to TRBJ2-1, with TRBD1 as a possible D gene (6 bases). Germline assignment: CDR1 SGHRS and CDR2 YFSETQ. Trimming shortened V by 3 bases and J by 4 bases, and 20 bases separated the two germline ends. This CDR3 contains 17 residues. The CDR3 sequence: CASSSPATGLGYNEQFF. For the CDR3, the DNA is TGCGCCAGCAGCTCCCCCGCGACAGGCCTGGGATACAATGAGCAGTTCTTC. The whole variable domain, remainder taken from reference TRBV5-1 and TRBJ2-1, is KAGVTQTPRYLIKTRGQQVTLSCSPISGHRSVSWYQQTPGQGLQFLFEYFSETQRNKGNFPGRFSGRQFSNSRSEMNVSTLELGDSALYLCASSSPATGLGYNEQFFGPGTRLTVL.

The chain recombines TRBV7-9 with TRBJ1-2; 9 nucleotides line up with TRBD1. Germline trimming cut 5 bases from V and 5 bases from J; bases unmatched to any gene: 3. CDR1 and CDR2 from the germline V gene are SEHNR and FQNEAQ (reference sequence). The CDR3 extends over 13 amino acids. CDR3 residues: CASSPGTGYGYTF. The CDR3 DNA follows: TGTGCCAGCAGCCCCGGGACAGGGTATGGCTACACCTTC.

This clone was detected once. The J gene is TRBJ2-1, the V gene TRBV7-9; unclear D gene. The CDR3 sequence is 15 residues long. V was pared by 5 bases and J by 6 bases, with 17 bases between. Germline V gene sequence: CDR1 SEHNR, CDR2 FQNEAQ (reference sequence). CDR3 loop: CASSPKVRYSNEQFF. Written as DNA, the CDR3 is TGTGCCAGCAGCCCAAAGGTCAGGTACTCCAATGAGCAGTTCTTC.

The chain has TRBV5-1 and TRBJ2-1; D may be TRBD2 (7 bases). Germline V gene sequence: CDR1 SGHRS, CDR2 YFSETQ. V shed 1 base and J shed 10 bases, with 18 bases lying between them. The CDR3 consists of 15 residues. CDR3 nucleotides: TGCGCCAGCAGCTTGTCCCGAGGGGGGGGCGGAGAGCAGTTCTTC. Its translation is CASSLSRGGGGEQFF.